This record looks at one T cell receptor (beta chain) sequence and its context. Its antigen remains unknown. This CDR3 has 16 amino acids. Germline V lookup: CDR1 SNHLY, CDR2 FYNNEI. V lost 5 bases to trimming and J lost 1 base; unmatched junction nucleotides: 8. The sample belongs to a study of T cell responses to AZD1222 COVID-19 vaccine. Study-level results: Two AZD1222 doses significantly raised spike-specific TCR breadth and depth over controls.

Generated by immunoSEQ multiplex PCR, the TCRdb table keeps only in-frame clones and is missing some. Of 150,000 to 200,000 clones in the sample, approximately 90% were seen once. The source is an adult in good health. This chain uses TRBV2 with TRBJ2-3; 8 bases align to TRBD2. This material consisted of peripheral blood, taken on day 0 of AZD1222 vaccination. CDR3 nucleotides: TGTGCCAGCAGTTGGGCCGGGACTAGAGGCACAGATACGCAGTATTTT. This encodes CASSWAGTRGTDTQYF.